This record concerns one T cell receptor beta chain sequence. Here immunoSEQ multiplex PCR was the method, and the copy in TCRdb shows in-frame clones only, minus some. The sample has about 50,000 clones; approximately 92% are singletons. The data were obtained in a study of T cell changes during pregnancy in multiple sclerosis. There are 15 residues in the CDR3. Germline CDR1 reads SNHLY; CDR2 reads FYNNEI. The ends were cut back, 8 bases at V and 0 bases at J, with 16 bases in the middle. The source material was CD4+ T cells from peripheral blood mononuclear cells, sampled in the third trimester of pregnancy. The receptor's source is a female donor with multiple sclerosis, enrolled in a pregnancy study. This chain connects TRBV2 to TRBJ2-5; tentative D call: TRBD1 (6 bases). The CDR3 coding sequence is TGTGCCAGCTGCGAGGACAGCCAGTACCAAGAGACCCAGTACTTC. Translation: CASCEDSQYQETQYF.